This T cell receptor beta chain came from a study of blood T cell repertoires in COVID-19. Germline assignment: CDR1 SEHNR and CDR2 FQNEAQ (reference sequence). The CDR3 is made up of 14 amino acids. The V end was cut by 6 bases, the J end by 5 bases, with 16 bases between. Using immunoSEQ multiplex PCR, the repertoire was profiled, and TCRdb retains in-frame clones only, with some absent. The table has approximately 230,000 clones, 70% to 85% seen once; the top ten hold over 14%. The study drew participants aged about 18 to 95 years from some 25 US areas. The receptor comes from a man aged 35 to 55 who had recovered from COVID-19. Sequenced: PBMCs or T cells enriched from blood (not recorded which). J is TRBJ2-5 and V is TRBV7-9, with D possibly TRBD1 on 5 matching bases. The DNA of the CDR3 is TGTGCCAGCAGTCTTGACGGTTACAGGGAGACCCAGTACTTC. Translation: CASSLDGYRETQYF.